Listed here are 14 T cell receptor beta chains from one sample, sequenced in a study of identical twins. TCRdb independently ran MiXCR on the 5' RACE reads; one entry per CDR3 protein. The sample carries around 140,000 distinct CDR3 sequences, roughly 3.5% recorded once. Material for sequencing was memory T cells sorted from blood. The receptors were gathered from a man younger than 30 in good health.

This clonotype was counted many times. The chain couples TRBV10-3 to TRBJ2-2; TRBD2 might be the D (5 bases). Germline values: CDR1 ENHRY, CDR2 SYGVKD. The CDR3 spans 13 residues. Trimming removed 7 bases at V and 7 bases at J, with 13 bases between. CDR3 protein: CAITGQRDGELFF. CDR3 nucleotide sequence: TGTGCCATCACCGGGCAGAGGGACGGGGAGCTGTTTTTT.

In this sample, this clonotype turned up many times. The V call is TRBV24-1, the J call TRBJ1-6; the D is unclear. Trimming removed 3 bases from V and 0 bases from J, with 5 bases in between. CDR1 and CDR2 (germline): KGHDR, SFDVKD. The length of the CDR3 is 15 residues. The CDR3 DNA sequence: TGTGCCACCAGTGATGGCAGCTCCTATAATTCACCCCTCCACTTT. Its protein is CATSDGSSYNSPLHF.

This clonotype appeared many times. The gene calls are TRBV20-1 and TRBJ1-2; D remains ambiguous. The germline gives CDR1 DFQATT, CDR2 SNEGSKA (reference sequence). V was cut by 0 bases and J by 4 bases, with 3 bases left in between. The CDR3 runs 11 residues. This CDR3 is CSARDPYGYTF. The CDR3, as DNA: TGCAGTGCTAGAGATCCCTATGGCTACACCTTC.

V and J are TRBV5-1 and TRBJ2-5; D tentatively fits TRBD1 or TRBD2 (5 bases each). There are 14 residues in the CDR3. Trimming took off 2 bases at V and 3 bases at J, with 11 bases between the two ends. Germline values: CDR1 SGHRS, CDR2 YFSETQ. CDR3 region: CASSFRAGKETQYF. CDR3 bases: TGCGCCAGCAGCTTCAGGGCGGGTAAAGAGACCCAGTACTTC.

In this sample, this clonotype turned up a few times. J is TRBJ2-2 and V is TRBV7-2, with TRBD2 as a possible D gene (5 bases). V was clipped by 6 bases and J by 5 bases, with 16 bases between them. Germline lookup yields CDR1 SGHTA and CDR2 FQGNSA. The CDR3 is 15 amino acids. The CDR3 region is CASSPGAVGTGELFF. The CDR3 DNA follows: TGTGCCAGCAGTCCAGGAGCGGTCGGGACCGGGGAGCTGTTTTTT.

The sample holds many counts of this clonotype. The V gene is TRBV5-6, the J gene TRBJ2-2; perhaps TRBD1 as D (5 bases). V lost 0 bases, J lost 5 bases, and 14 bases lay in between. Germline CDR1 is SGHDT and CDR2 is YYEEEE. The CDR3 length is 16 residues. CDR3 sequence: CASSLGGRVETGELFF. CDR3 coding DNA: TGTGCCAGCAGCTTGGGCGGCAGGGTGGAGACCGGGGAGCTGTTTTTT.

This clonotype was recorded at least ten times. The genes are TRBV3-1 and TRBJ2-5; no reliable D call. Trimming shortened V by 4 bases and J by 5 bases, and 8 bases separated the two germline ends. Germline assignment: CDR1 LGHDT and CDR2 YNNKEL (reference sequence). There are 12 residues in the CDR3. CDR3 sequence reads: CASSPNRETQYF. In DNA, the CDR3 is TGTGCCAGCAGCCCCAACCGCGAGACCCAGTACTTC.

This chain uses TRBV2 with TRBJ2-3, with 10 bases identical to TRBD1. Germline trimming cut 6 bases from V and 6 bases from J; bases unmatched to any gene: 12. CDR1 and CDR2 (germline): SNHLY, FYNNEI. This CDR3 contains 16 residues. CDR3 DNA sequence: TGTGCCAGCAGGCCGTTCCCGGGACAGGGGTTGGATACGCAGTATTTT. Protein: CASRPFPGQGLDTQYF. Looking up the rest from reference TRBV2 and TRBJ2-3 gives the full variable domain: EPEVTQTPSHQVTQMGQEVILRCVPISNHLYFYWYRQILGQKVEFLVSFYNNEISEKSEIFDDQFSVERPDGSNFTLKIRSTKLEDSAMYFCASRPFPGQGLDTQYFGPGTRLTVL.

This clonotype has ten or more counts. The chain recombines TRBV7-9 with TRBJ1-1; TRBD1 is a possible D gene (5 bases). V was cut by 1 base and J by 7 bases, with 19 bases left in between. The CDR3 is 16 residues long. Germline V gene sequence: CDR1 SEHNR, CDR2 FQNEAQ (reference sequence). The CDR3 reads CASSLGEVRGSDEAFF. The CDR3 DNA sequence: TGTGCCAGCAGCTTAGGAGAGGTGAGGGGCAGTGATGAAGCTTTCTTT.

There are many counts of this clonotype. The genes are TRBV7-3 and TRBJ2-3; 7 nucleotides align to TRBD2. The germline CDR1 and CDR2 sequences are SGHTA and FQGTGA. The CDR3 length is 13 residues. Trimming removed 5 bases from V and 3 bases from J; junction bases left unmatched: 2. CDR3 in DNA: TGTGCCAGCAGCCCGGGAGGAACAGATACGCAGTATTTT. It codes for CASSPGGTDTQYF.

The table lists this clonotype with many counts. The rearrangement uses TRBV15 and TRBJ1-5; D possibly corresponds to TRBD1 (5 bases). Germline V lookup: CDR1 LNHNV, CDR2 YYDKDF (reference sequence). The CDR3 has 16 amino acids. V was trimmed by 0 bases and J by 4 bases, leaving 13 bases between them. In DNA form, the CDR3 reads TGTGCCACCAGCAGAGATGGGGCGTCCGGGAATCAGCCCCAGCATTTT. This codes for CATSRDGASGNQPQHF.

This clonotype was detected ten times or more. J is TRBJ1-4 and V is TRBV20-1, with D perhaps TRBD1 (5 bases). The V gene's germline CDR1 is DFQATT and CDR2 SNEGSKA (reference sequence). V was trimmed by 8 bases and J by 4 bases, leaving 14 bases between them. This CDR3 has 13 residues. Here the CDR3 DNA reads TGCAGTACTACGGGGGGGGGTAATGAAAAACTGTTTTTT. This encodes CSTTGGGNEKLFF.

The sample holds many counts of this clonotype. J is TRBJ1-1 and V is TRBV4-2; 8 bases are a match to TRBD1. V lost 4 bases, J lost 1 base, and 2 bases stayed unmatched. CDR3 size: 14 residues. Germline-derived CDR1 and CDR2 are LGHNA and YNFKEQ. CDR3 sequence reads: CASSPQGANTEAFF. As DNA, the CDR3 is TGTGCCAGCAGCCCCCAGGGGGCGAACACTGAAGCTTTCTTT.

This clonotype was seen at least ten times. This chain uses TRBV5-1 with TRBJ2-6; D call uncertain. The germline gives CDR1 SGHRS, CDR2 YFSETQ. V dropped 4 bases and J dropped 0 bases, with 8 bases sitting between them. The CDR3 has 15 amino acids. The CDR3 DNA is TGCGCCAGCAGCGAGTTTCTCTCTGGGGCCAACGTCCTGACTTTC. Amino acids: CASSEFLSGANVLTF.